The following is a TCR beta chain sequence with its context. Its antigen is not yet known. No base-level quality is on record; no much larger clone is a single base apart. TCR CDR3 regions were amplified from genomic DNA by multiplex PCR using the deep immunoSEQ assay. Extracted genomic DNA from each cell subset was spread evenly across all wells of several immunoSEQ 96-well plates, with each plate serving as a replicate. For sorted subsets, each replicate PCR was loaded with around 200 ng genomic DNA, equivalent to about 33,000 T cell genomes. Purified libraries were measured with a Qubit 3.0 fluorometer, size-checked on a Bioanalyzer 2100, and measured again with the KAPA Library Quantification kit. Every immunoSEQ 96-well plate was sequenced on a separate single-read 150-cycle Illumina NextSeq 550 flow cell. The original pipeline was this. The immunoSEQ output contained only junctional sequences without quality scores, so filtering could not match that applied to full-length reads. To assign V/J genes and CDR3, sequences were annotated using PyIR, a Python wrapper for IgBLAST v1.9, with IMGT germline references. Reads with weak V/J assignments (E-value above 1e-6), missing CDR3, stop codons, out-of-frame junctions, or ambiguous translated residues were removed. V3J clonotypes were defined by identical inferred V gene, J gene, and CDR3 amino acid sequence. To compute the percentage overlap between repertoires, the number of shared unique clonotypes was divided by the size of the smaller repertoire. Richness of each repertoire was evaluated using RTK rarefaction, the Chao1 estimator, and Recon v2.1 estimates of unobserved clonotypes. For all TCRbeta clonotypes obtained by the gDNA method from several donors, generation probabilities were computed with OLGA. TCRdb obtained this table from immuneACCESS and retained in-frame rearrangements with V and J assigned. These tables miss some clones; where compared with another copy, unresolved V genes account for less than half of the shortfall, and the remainder is unexplained. The V and J calls and the clone size are those of that table, but D and trimming were determined from the DNA. The table for this sample lists some 740,000 clones; nearly 95% of them were counted only once. The ten largest clonotypes hold 24% of the sample.

CD8 naive samples were obtained by positive selection for CCR7 among CD45RO-negative cells, yielding a CD45RA+CCR7+ population from which TemRA cells were excluded. Healthy HIV-negative adults with no recently reported acute infections or vaccinations were included as donors. Every donor was a Caucasian adult living in Nashville, Tennessee, USA. Blood was collected by leukapheresis, and PBMCs were isolated by Ficoll-Histopaque density gradient centrifugation and then cryopreserved in liquid nitrogen vapor phase. Purity and quantity of every magnetically sorted T cell population were checked by analytical flow cytometry. From each sorted fraction, genomic DNA was isolated and quantified by UV absorbance on a Nanodrop 2000c. This sample was included in a study of shared clonotypes between healthy human individuals (dated by TCRdb to about 2020). About the full investigation: A few men and a couple of women, aged 18 to 49 years, made up the cohort. For each donor, CD4 naive and CD4 memory were each given three plates, CD8 naive was given two plates, and CD8 memory was given one plate. To estimate repertoire size and how much clonotypes are shared between individuals, the study performed deep sequencing of blood TCR repertoires from a handful of healthy adults. To increase sequencing depth and limit assay-specific biases, different laboratories used diverse techniques to prepare libraries and sequence TCR repertoires. Per donor, leukapheresis produced somewhere between about 0.85 and 10 billion PBMCs.

Relative to germline, V is missing 5 bases and J is missing 3 bases, with 7 bases of the junction outside any gene match. In the germline V gene, CDR1 corresponds to SGHTA and CDR2 to FQGTGA. The CDR3 has 17 amino acids, counting the end cysteine and phenylalanine. Of the read, only the CDR3 DNA is kept; its 51 bases are in frame from base 1. General study outcomes and caveats: Compared with non-shared clonotypes, the clonotypes found in all four sorted-subset donors had higher generation probabilities. Sampling was restricted to blood, and TCR repertoires in tissues likely differ from the TCR repertoires found in blood. Naive subsets generally had larger estimated clonotype richness than memory subsets did. About 5% of naive CD4, 3.5% of naive CD8, approximately 2% of memory CD4, and 0.35% to 0.5% of memory CD8 clonotypes were shared across a handful of donors. Rarefaction of sorted-subset datasets indicated incomplete sequencing despite the large sequencing depth. Pairwise subsampling led to the expectation that sequencing depth would affect the degree of clonotype sharing among donors. The small number of donors limited the genetic and exposure-history diversity represented.

Here the chain combines TRBV7-3 and TRBJ2-3; the central 14 bases match TRBD2. This TCR came from a man aged 30 to 45 in good health. Sequenced: naive CD8+ T cells sorted from blood. The meaning of the sample's cell subset or site label: CD45RA+CCR7+. The nucleotide sequence is TGTGCCAGCAGCCCTGGGACTAGCGGGAGCTATACAGATACGCAGTATTTT. This yields the protein CASSPGTSGSYTDTQYF.